This is a list of T cell receptor beta chains from one sample in a study of blood T cell repertoires in COVID-19. Profiling relied on immunoSEQ multiplex PCR, and the TCRdb table lists in-frame clones only, not all of them. The sample has some 140,000 clones, 70% to 90% seen once; the top ten hold around 20%. The material sequenced was peripheral blood. The receptor source for this set is a woman aged 45-60 years who had recovered from COVID-19. Each CDR3 is given with its conserved first and last residue. The D gene is left open where the match is weak. Where a row states a size, it is once, few, many or the class of an expanded clone; other rows omit it.

14 | TRBJ1-2 | once | TRBD1 | TRBV5-1 | CASSSITGGDGYTF | TGCGCCAGCAGCTCTATAACAGGGGGCGATGGCTACACCTTC
14 | TRBJ1-1 | - | - | TRBV30 | CASDRGASNTEAFF | TGTGCCTCAGATCGGGGGGCCTCGAACACTGAAGCTTTCTTT
19 | TRBJ2-1 | - | TRBD2 | TRBV19 | CASNPFSGTSGRAVNEQFF | TGTGCCAGTAACCCGTTCTCCGGGACTAGCGGGAGGGCAGTGAATGAGCAGTTCTTC
15 | TRBJ1-2 | - | - | TRBV7-2 | CASSPPRGAGDGYTF | TGTGCCAGCAGCCCCCCTCGGGGGGCGGGGGATGGCTACACCTTC
15 | TRBJ1-1 | few | - | TRBV15 | CATSRDQQLGGEAFF | TGTGCCACCAGCAGAGACCAACAGTTAGGGGGTGAAGCTTTCTTT
13 | TRBJ2-7 | - | TRBD1 | TRBV6-5 | CASTGTGGYEQYF | TGTGCCAGCACCGGGACAGGGGGCTACGAGCAGTACTTC
13 | TRBJ1-1 | - | - | TRBV6-5 | CASSLQGRTEAFF | TGTGCCAGCAGTTTACAGGGACGAACTGAAGCTTTCTTT
14 | TRBJ2-1 | - | - | TRBV15 | CATSVQGFRNEQFF | TGTGCCACCAGTGTCCAGGGTTTTCGCAATGAGCAGTTCTTC
13 | TRBJ2-1 | - | TRBD2 | TRBV7-2 | CASSLEGLGEQFF | TGTGCCAGCAGCTTGGAGGGACTAGGGGAGCAGTTCTTC
13 | TRBJ2-3 | - | TRBD2 | TRBV5-8 | CASILAATDTQYF | TGTGCCAGCATCCTAGCGGCCACAGATACGCAGTATTTT
13 | TRBJ1-1 | - | - | TRBV29-1 | CSVDGRKNTEAFF | TGCAGCGTTGACGGCAGGAAGAACACTGAAGCTTTCTTT
12 | TRBJ2-5 | - | TRBD1 | TRBV19 | CASRTGGETQYF | TGTGCCAGTAGGACAGGGGGAGAGACCCAGTACTTC
13 | TRBJ1-2 | many | - | TRBV11-3 | CASSGQTNYGYTF | TGTGCCAGCAGTGGGCAGACTAACTATGGCTACACCTTC
14 | TRBJ1-2 | - | - | TRBV12-1 | CASSPGQFCSGYTF | TGTGCCAGCAGCCCCGGACAGTTCTGTAGCGGCTACACCTTC
14 | TRBJ2-3 | - | - | TRBV5-4 | CASSLKESTDTQYF | TGTGCCAGCAGCTTGAAGGAGAGCACAGATACGCAGTATTTT
15 | TRBJ2-3 | - | TRBD1 | TRBV6-2/TRBV6-3 | CASSDPGQSTDTQYF | TGTGCCAGCAGTGACCCGGGACAGTCCACAGATACGCAGTATTTT
12 | TRBJ2-3 | - | - | TRBV5-6 | CASSFAGGTQYF | TGTGCCAGCAGCTTCGCTGGCGGTACGCAGTATTTT
15 | TRBJ2-1 | - | TRBD2 | TRBV29-1 | CSVDRGRASYNEQFF | TGCAGCGTTGATCGCGGGAGAGCCTCCTACAATGAGCAGTTCTTC
14 | TRBJ1-2 | - | - | TRBV7-8 | CASATRQSPFGYTF | TGTGCCAGCGCCACCAGACAGTCTCCGTTTGGCTACACCTTC
13 | TRBJ1-6 | - | TRBD1 | TRBV6-5 | CASRQGAGSPLHF | TGTGCCAGCAGACAGGGGGCTGGGTCACCCCTCCACTTT
14 | TRBJ2-3 | - | TRBD1 | TRBV29-1 | CSVWDSIFTDTQYF | TGCAGCGTATGGGACAGTATCTTTACAGATACGCAGTATTTT
16 | TRBJ2-1 | - | - | TRBV18 | CASSPIPGAQYNEQFF | TGTGCCAGCTCACCAATACCAGGGGCCCAATACAATGAGCAGTTCTTC
14 | TRBJ1-4 | - | TRBD1 | TRBV7-9 | CASSHRTGVEKLFF | TGTGCCAGCAGCCATAGGACAGGGGTGGAAAAACTGTTTTTT
15 | TRBJ2-7 | once | TRBD2 | TRBV4-1 | CASSVRAGGAYEQYF | TGCGCCAGCAGCGTCCGAGCGGGGGGTGCCTACGAGCAGTACTTC
15 | TRBJ1-1 | - | - | TRBV6-5 | CASSYSRGMNTEAFF | TGTGCCAGCAGTTACTCGCGCGGAATGAACACTGAAGCTTTCTTT
12 | TRBJ2-7 | - | - | TRBV29-1 | CSVAFSSYEQYF | TGCAGCGTTGCGTTTAGCAGCTACGAGCAGTACTTC
18 | TRBJ2-5 | - | - | TRBV19 | CASSSRQSPYMGQETQYF | TGTGCCAGTAGTTCTCGACAGTCCCCTTATATGGGCCAAGAGACCCAGTACTTC
16 | TRBJ2-1 | - | - | TRBV11-1 | CASSAGRTPAVDEQFF | TGTGCCAGCAGCGCCGGGCGGACCCCAGCGGTCGATGAGCAGTTCTTC
16 | TRBJ2-3 | - | - | TRBV5-1 | CASSLVGGSSTDTQYF | TGCGCCAGCAGCTTGGTCGGGGGATCTAGCACAGATACGCAGTATTTT
23 | TRBJ2-1 | - | - | TRBV7-8 | CASSPWGVRYRGALPLTHNEQFF | TGTGCCAGCAGCCCCTGGGGGGTACGCTACAGAGGGGCCCTCCCGCTTACTCACAATGAGCAGTTCTTC
13 | TRBJ2-7 | - | - | TRBV3-1/TRBV3-2 | CASSHQVPYEQYF | TGTGCCAGCAGCCACCAGGTTCCCTACGAGCAGTACTTC
17 | TRBJ2-3 | - | - | TRBV7-8 | CASSPSFATTSTDTQYF | TGTGCCAGCAGCCCGAGTTTCGCGACAACTAGCACAGATACGCAGTATTTT
15 | TRBJ2-1 | - | - | TRBV24-1 | CATRDRGQSYNEQFF | TGTGCCACCAGAGACCGAGGACAAAGCTACAATGAGCAGTTCTTC
13 | TRBJ2-7 | - | - | TRBV18 | CASSPPGSYEQYF | TGTGCCAGCTCACCGCCAGGGTCCTACGAGCAGTACTTC
12 | TRBJ1-2 | - | - | TRBV30 | CAWSGSGDGYTF | TGTGCCTGGAGTGGATCAGGGGATGGCTACACCTTC
13 | TRBJ1-1 | - | TRBD1 | TRBV3-1/TRBV3-2 | CASRQYRGGRAFF | TGTGCCAGCAGACAATACAGGGGGGGTAGAGCTTTCTTT
15 | TRBJ2-3 | - | TRBD1 | TRBV5-1 | CASSQGQGWADTQYF | TGCGCCAGCAGCCAGGGACAGGGGTGGGCAGATACGCAGTATTTT
19 | TRBJ2-2 | - | - | TRBV5-6 | CASSFRLGALSSGTGELFF | TGTGCCAGCAGCTTCAGGTTGGGGGCGCTTTCATCGGGGACCGGGGAGCTGTTTTTT
19 | TRBJ2-2 | - | TRBD1 | TRBV12-5 | CASGFLHLRRQGDTGELFF | TGTGCTAGTGGTTTCCTTCACCTACGCCGACAGGGGGACACCGGGGAGCTGTTTTTT
15 | TRBJ1-2 | - | - | TRBV28 | CASSLFSRGVYGYTF | TGTGCCAGCAGTTTATTCTCCAGGGGAGTCTATGGCTACACCTTC
14 | TRBJ2-1 | - | - | TRBV11-2 | CASSEREAYNEQFF | TGTGCCAGCAGCGAACGGGAAGCCTACAATGAGCAGTTCTTC
14 | TRBJ1-1 | - | TRBD1 | TRBV6-2/TRBV6-3 | CASSTPTGVTEAFF | TGTGCCAGCAGTACCCCGACAGGGGTCACTGAAGCTTTCTTT
15 | TRBJ2-7 | - | TRBD1 | TRBV4-2 | CASSPGTGVSHEQYF | TGTGCCAGCAGCCCCGGGACAGGGGTTTCCCACGAGCAGTACTTC
16 | TRBJ2-5 | - | TRBD1 | TRBV28 | CASRERDRGLRETQYF | TGTGCCAGTCGTGAACGGGACAGGGGGCTGCGGGAGACCCAGTACTTC
14 | TRBJ2-5 | few | TRBD2 | TRBV11-2 | CASSLLTSGETQYF | TGTGCCAGCAGCTTATTGACTAGCGGAGAGACCCAGTACTTC
16 | TRBJ1-1 | - | TRBD1 | TRBV11-2 | CASSTPRTGVNTEAFF | TGTGCCAGCAGCACCCCGAGGACAGGGGTGAACACTGAAGCTTTCTTT
14 | TRBJ2-7 | - | TRBD1 | TRBV28 | CASSSGTGDYEQYF | TGTGCCAGCAGTTCGGGGACAGGGGACTACGAGCAGTACTTC
15 | TRBJ1-3 | once | - | TRBV6-1 | CASSEAVAGGNTIYF | TGTGCCAGCAGTGAAGCGGTGGCAGGGGGAAACACCATATATTTT
15 | TRBJ2-5 | - | - | TRBV7-6 | CASSPQPGGKETQYF | TGTGCCAGCAGCCCTCAACCTGGGGGCAAAGAGACCCAGTACTTC
12 | TRBJ2-7 | - | - | TRBV6-6 | CASRELNYEQYF | TGTGCCAGCCGGGAGCTAAACTACGAGCAGTACTTC
13 | TRBJ1-5 | - | TRBD1 | TRBV12-3/TRBV12-4 | CASSPTGVQPQHF | TGTGCCAGCAGCCCAACAGGGGTCCAGCCCCAGCATTTT
16 | TRBJ2-6 | - | TRBD1 | TRBV27 | CASRRQGAGGANVLTF | TGTGCCAGCAGGAGACAGGGGGCGGGTGGGGCCAACGTCCTGACTTTC
15 | TRBJ2-1 | - | - | TRBV15 | CATSRAGGGLNEQFF | TGTGCCACCAGCAGAGCCGGGGGTGGGCTCAATGAGCAGTTCTTC